Listed below are T cell receptor beta chains from one sample, sequenced in a study of T cell responses to AZD1222 COVID-19 vaccine. Clones were read by immunoSEQ multiplex PCR, and TCRdb kept only the in-frame ones, dropping some. The data hold roughly 72,000 clones, with around 88% observed a single time. The sample in question was peripheral blood, obtained 28 days after the second dose of the MenACWY control vaccine. The source is an adult who received the MenACWY meningococcal vaccine as a control. CDR3s include the opening cysteine and the closing phenylalanine or tryptophan. The order of the fields is clone size, CDR3 length, V gene, J gene, D gene, CDR3 protein, CDR3 DNA. A D gene is named only where the DNA matches it firmly. Size tells how often a clone was seen (once, few, many) or the class of an expanded clone, and some rows leave it out.

>NA|15|TRBV5-4|TRBJ1-2|NA
CASSLDTNANYGYTF
TGTGCCAGCAGCTTGGACACGAACGCTAACTATGGCTACACCTTC
>NA|19|TRBV19|TRBJ1-1|NA
CASSIGGGLSGRMNTEAFF
TGTGCCAGTAGTATAGGAGGGGGGCTATCAGGGCGAATGAACACTGAAGCTTTCTTT
>NA|13|TRBV7-2|TRBJ1-4|NA
CASSLARGEKLFF
TGTGCCAGCAGCTTAGCCCGGGGAGAAAAACTGTTTTTT
>NA|15|TRBV9|TRBJ1-6|NA
CASSVESTRDSPLHF
TGTGCCAGCAGCGTAGAGTCTACTAGGGATTCACCCCTCCACTTT
>NA|16|TRBV4-1|TRBJ1-6|TRBD1
CASSPEFRDRGPALHF
TGCGCCAGCAGCCCCGAATTCCGGGACAGGGGGCCGGCCCTCCACTTT
>NA|16|TRBV4-3|TRBJ1-6|NA
CASSQELTMTNSPLHF
TGCGCCAGCAGCCAAGAGCTCACAATGACGAATTCACCCCTCCACTTT
>NA|15|TRBV29-1|TRBJ1-2|NA
CSVDLRPGASDGYTF
TGCAGCGTTGATCTTCGGCCCGGGGCCTCGGATGGCTACACCTTC
>NA|14|TRBV30|TRBJ1-4|NA
CAWSVGGLYEKLFF
TGTGCCTGGAGTGTGGGGGGATTATATGAAAAACTGTTTTTT
>NA|13|TRBV25-1|TRBJ2-1|NA
CASSEWGYNEQFF
TGTGCCAGCAGTGAATGGGGGTACAATGAGCAGTTCTTC
>NA|15|TRBV28|TRBJ1-3|NA
CASSLLGLDGNTIYF
TGTGCCAGCAGTTTATTGGGGTTAGACGGAAACACCATATATTTT
>NA|13|TRBV10-3|TRBJ1-1|TRBD1
CAISESKGETGVF
TGTGCCATCAGTGAGTCGAAAGGTGAGACAGGGGTTTTT
>NA|15|TRBV28|TRBJ1-2|TRBD1
CASSKGTGVFYGYTF
TGTGCCAGCAGTAAGGGGACAGGGGTTTTCTATGGCTACACCTTC
>NA|14|TRBV30|TRBJ1-1|NA
CAWSFYPVRVEAFF
TGTGCCTGGAGTTTCTACCCCGTACGGGTTGAAGCTTTCTTT
>NA|13|TRBV7-2|TRBJ1-2|NA
CASSLEGIAGYTF
TGTGCCAGCAGCTTAGAGGGAATAGCCGGCTACACCTTC
>NA|12|TRBV12-5|TRBJ1-2|NA
CASANSGYGYTF
TGTGCTAGTGCCAACAGCGGCTATGGCTACACCTTC
>few|13|TRBV30|TRBJ1-1|NA
CAWSRGGSTEAFF
TGTGCCTGGAGTCGCGGTGGGAGCACTGAAGCTTTCTTT
>few|15|TRBV9|TRBJ2-2|TRBD1
CASRTGGTNTGELFF
TGTGCCAGCAGAACAGGGGGGACGAACACCGGGGAGCTGTTTTTT
>few|14|TRBV5-5|TRBJ1-1|NA
CASSFRVYDTEAFF
TGTGCCAGCAGCTTTAGGGTATACGACACTGAAGCTTTCTTT
>few|14|TRBV2|TRBJ2-1|TRBD2
CASQGLGHYNEQFF
TGTGCCAGTCAAGGACTAGGTCACTACAATGAGCAGTTCTTC
>NA|13|TRBV28|TRBJ1-2|NA
CASSSGTNYGYTF
TGTGCCAGCAGTTCCGGGACTAACTATGGCTACACCTTC
>NA|19|TRBV30|TRBJ2-7|TRBD1
CAWSGTGTGNPPLGYEQYF
TGTGCCTGGAGTGGAACCGGGACAGGGAATCCCCCCTTAGGCTACGAGCAGTACTTC
>NA|14|TRBV24-1|TRBJ2-2|NA
CATSIRGDTGELFF
TGTGCCACCAGTATCCGGGGAGATACCGGGGAGCTGTTTTTT
>NA|13|TRBV9|TRBJ1-3|NA
CASSVEAGNTIYF
TGTGCCAGCAGCGTAGAGGCCGGAAACACCATATATTTT
>medium-sized|16|TRBV28|TRBJ1-4|TRBD1
CASSPLQGGTNEKLFF
TGTGCCAGCAGTCCCCTGCAGGGGGGAACTAATGAAAAACTGTTTTTT
>NA|14|TRBV20-1|TRBJ2-2|TRBD2
CSASRTSITGELFF
TGCAGTGCTAGTCGGACTAGCATCACCGGGGAGCTGTTTTTT
>NA|15|TRBV11-2|TRBJ1-1|NA
CASRPVRGSGTEAFF
TGTGCCAGCAGGCCGGTTCGGGGCAGTGGCACTGAAGCTTTCTTT
>NA|16|TRBV5-4|TRBJ2-4|NA
CASSLEIGGLKNIQYF
TGTGCCAGCAGCCTTGAAATTGGGGGCCTGAAAAACATTCAGTACTTC
>NA|13|TRBV7-2|TRBJ2-1|NA
CASSLTGDNEQFF
TGTGCCAGCAGCTTAACAGGCGACAATGAGCAGTTCTTC